This T cell receptor (beta chain) was profiled in a study of T cell responses to AZD1222 COVID-19 vaccine. Sequencing used immunoSEQ multiplex PCR; TCRdb keeps in-frame clones, though not all of them. The sample carries roughly 110,000 clones, around 90% recorded once. The V gene's germline CDR1 is MNHNS and CDR2 SASEGT. Trimming removed 2 bases from V and 1 base from J, with 5 bases in between. This CDR3 contains 13 residues. The sequence was obtained from an adult in good health. The chain has TRBV6-1 and TRBJ1-1; unclear D gene. The starting material was peripheral blood, obtained on day 0 of AZD1222 vaccination. The DNA of the CDR3 is TGTGCCAGCAGTGAATTCGAGAACACTGAAGCTTTCTTT. Its translation is CASSEFENTEAFF.